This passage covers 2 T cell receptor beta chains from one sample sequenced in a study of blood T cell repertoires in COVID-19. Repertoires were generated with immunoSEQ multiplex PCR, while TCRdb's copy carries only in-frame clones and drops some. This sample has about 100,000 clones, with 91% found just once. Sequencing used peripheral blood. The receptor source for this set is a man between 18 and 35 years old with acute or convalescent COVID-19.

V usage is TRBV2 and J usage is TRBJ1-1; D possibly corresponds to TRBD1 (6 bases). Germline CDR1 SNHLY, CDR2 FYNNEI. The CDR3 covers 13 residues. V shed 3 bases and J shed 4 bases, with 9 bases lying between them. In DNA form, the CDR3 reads TGTGCCAGCAGTGACCAGGGGCTCACTGAAGCTTTCTTT. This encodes CASSDQGLTEAFF.

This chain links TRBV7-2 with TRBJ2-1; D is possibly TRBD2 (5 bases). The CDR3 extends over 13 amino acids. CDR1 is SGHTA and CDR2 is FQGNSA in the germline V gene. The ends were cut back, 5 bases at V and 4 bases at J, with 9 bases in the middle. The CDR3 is CASSTGFYNEQFF. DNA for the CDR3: TGTGCCAGCAGCACGGGATTTTACAATGAGCAGTTCTTC.